The present T cell receptor (beta chain) was sequenced within a study of T cell responses to AZD1222 COVID-19 vaccine. Trimming took off 3 bases at V and 6 bases at J, with 8 bases between the two ends. This CDR3 has 12 amino acids. The germline CDR1 and CDR2 sequences are SGHRS and YFSETQ. Clones were sequenced by immunoSEQ multiplex PCR, and TCRdb holds only the in-frame ones, with some missing. Of about 180,000 clones in the sample, 85% to 90% were seen once. The TCR comes from an adult in good health. The rearrangement links TRBV5-1 to TRBJ2-3; D is unresolved. The sequencing here drew on peripheral blood, taken on day 0 of AZD1222 vaccination. The CDR3 nucleotides are TGCGCCAGCAGCTATCAAGGGGATACGCAGTATTTT. It encodes CASSYQGDTQYF. The full variable domain, in which reference TRBV5-1 and TRBJ2-3 provide the parts outside the CDR3, is KAGVTQTPRYLIKTRGQQVTLSCSPISGHRSVSWYQQTPGQGLQFLFEYFSETQRNKGNFPGRFSGRQFSNSRSEMNVSTLELGDSALYLCASSYQGDTQYFGPGTRLTVL.